These 2 T cell receptor beta chains were all obtained from the same sample, sequenced in a study (dated by TCRdb to 2016 to 2018). Receptors were amplified or captured by RT-PCR. Sequencing was performed on an Illumina MiSeq. TCRdb reworked the public reads: Q25 trimming with fastp, MiXCR clone assembly, productive beta chains retained. One record per CDR3 amino acid sequence lists the most common genes and DNA. In all, the sample holds hundreds of thousands of distinct CDR3 sequences, and approximately 15% of those were seen once. Of the sample, 3.6% is held by the ten largest clones. Sequenced material: memory CD4+ T cells from blood. Source of these receptors: a female donor in good health, serving as a healthy control.

Here the CDR3 reads CASSLEGNSYNSPLHF. CDR3 bases: TGCGCCAGCAGCTTGGAGGGGAACTCCTATAATTCACCCCTCCACTTT. This chain links TRBV5-1 with TRBJ1-6; TRBD1 might be the D (5 bases). Germline CDR1 SGHRS, CDR2 YFSETQ. The V end lost 0 bases, the J end lost 0 bases, and 7 bases lay between the germline ends. CDR3 length equals 16 residues.

Concerning this clonotype itself: One base away lies a much larger clone, so this may be a sequencing read error. The J gene is TRBJ2-1, the V gene TRBV4-2; TRBD1 or TRBD2 may be the D gene (5 bases each). The CDR3 is made up of 15 amino acids. CDR1 and CDR2 (germline): LGHNA, YNFKEQ. Trimming pared 0 bases from V and 10 bases from J, leaving 16 bases between. CDR3 DNA: TGTGCCAGCAGCCAAGAAACGGGGCGAATCTACGAGCAGTTCTTC. Protein: CASSQETGRIYEQFF.